The rows below give T cell receptor beta chains drawn from one sample of a study of blood T cell repertoires in COVID-19. Assay used: immunoSEQ multiplex PCR; TCRdb lists only in-frame clones, some missing. The data show 300,000 to 450,000 clones, with around nine tenths seen just once and over 2.5% held by the top ten. The sample taken for sequencing was peripheral blood. The receptors originated from a human donor in a cohort sampled during active COVID-19. CDR3s include the opening cysteine and the closing phenylalanine or tryptophan. D genes are given only for firm matches. Where a row states a size, it is once, few, many or the class of an expanded clone; other rows omit it.

TRBJ1-1,TRBV27,-,TRBD1,TGTGCCACCCGAGACAGGGTGGACCCCAACACTGAAGCTTTCTTT,CATRDRVDPNTEAFF
TRBJ1-5,TRBV6-1,-,-,TGTGCCAGCAGTGAACTGGACTTCAATCAGCCCCAGCATTTT,CASSELDFNQPQHF
TRBJ2-3,TRBV11-2,-,TRBD1,TGTGCCAGCAGCTTGGGACAGCCCACAGATACGCAGTATTTT,CASSLGQPTDTQYF
TRBJ2-3,TRBV5-1,-,-,TGCGCCAGCAGCTTGGCAAAGGGGCGAACTAGCACAGATACGCAGTATTTT,CASSLAKGRTSTDTQYF
TRBJ2-7,TRBV5-1,-,-,TGCGCCAGCAGCAACAATCCGGACCGGAGGAGCTCCTACGAGCAGTACTTC,CASSNNPDRRSSYEQYF
TRBJ2-2,TRBV28,few,-,TGTGCCAGCAGTTCGGGGTGGCAGGGGAAAGACCGGGAGCTGTTTTTT,CASSSGWQGKDRELFF
TRBJ2-7,TRBV9,-,TRBD1,TGTGCCAGCAGCGATGGACAGGGAGAATACGAGCAGTACTTC,CASSDGQGEYEQYF
TRBJ2-3,TRBV5-6,-,-,TGTGCCAGCAGCCTTACAACAGGGTGGGGCACAGATACGCAGTATTTT,CASSLTTGWGTDTQYF
TRBJ1-1,TRBV5-1,-,-,TGCGCCAGCAGCTTTACACAAAACAGGGTTGAAGCTTTCTTT,CASSFTQNRVEAFF
TRBJ2-4,TRBV12-3/TRBV12-4,-,TRBD1,TGTGCCAGCAGCTTACAGGGGGACAGTATGAAGTACTTC,CASSLQGDSMKYF
TRBJ2-1,TRBV20-1,once,TRBD1,TGCAGTGCTAGTATTTTCGACAGGGGATACAATGAGCAGTTCTTC,CSASIFDRGYNEQFF
TRBJ2-1,TRBV4-1,-,TRBD2,TGCGCCAGCAGCCAATTAGCGGGACCGAACTCCTACAATGAGCAGTTCTTC,CASSQLAGPNSYNEQFF
TRBJ1-1,TRBV28,-,-,TGTGCCAGCAGTCGGGGGACTGAAGCTTTCTTT,CASSRGTEAFF
TRBJ1-2,TRBV7-9,few,TRBD1,TGTGCCAGCAGCTCAGGGGGCGGCTACACCTTC,CASSSGGGYTF
TRBJ2-5,TRBV4-1,-,TRBD2,TGCGCCAGCAGCCAAGGTGGTAGCGGGAGGAGAGGAGAGACCCAGTACTTC,CASSQGGSGRRGETQYF
TRBJ2-3,TRBV11-3,-,-,TGTGCCAGCAGCTTAGCCGCGGGCACAGATACGCAGTATTTT,CASSLAAGTDTQYF
TRBJ2-3,TRBV28,-,TRBD2,TGTGCCAGCATTAGGAGCGGGAAGGAACGCACAGATACGCAGTATTTT,CASIRSGKERTDTQYF
TRBJ1-5,TRBV24-1,few,TRBD1,TGTGCCACCAGTGACCACTCGACAGGGGATCAGCCCCAGCATTTT,CATSDHSTGDQPQHF
TRBJ1-4,TRBV27,-,-,TGTGCCAGCAGTTGGACCCACTCGGACAGTAATGAAAAACTGTTTTTT,CASSWTHSDSNEKLFF
TRBJ2-3,TRBV5-4,-,TRBD1,TGTGCCAGCAGCCCACCGGGACAGGGAGGGAATACGCAGTATTTT,CASSPPGQGGNTQYF
TRBJ2-1,TRBV11-1,-,TRBD2,TGTGCCAGCAGTCTCGAGACTAGCGGCGACTACAATGAGCAGTTCTTC,CASSLETSGDYNEQFF
TRBJ1-4,TRBV3-1/TRBV3-2,few,-,TGTGCCAGCAGCCAAAGCTGGGGGAGCGGGGAAAAACTGTTTTTT,CASSQSWGSGEKLFF
TRBJ1-2,TRBV7-9,-,-,TGTGCCAGCAGCTTAGATGAGACAGGTCCATATGGCTACACCTTC,CASSLDETGPYGYTF
TRBJ2-2,TRBV10-2,-,TRBD1,TGCGCCAGCAGCAGACAGGGGGCGGGCACCGGGGAGCTGTTTTTT,CASSRQGAGTGELFF
TRBJ2-3,TRBV7-2,-,TRBD2,TGTGCCAGCACTAGCGGGAGCACAGATACGCAGTATTTT,CASTSGSTDTQYF
TRBJ2-5,TRBV7-3,-,-,TGTGCCAGCAGTCCGGTGGGGGGACAAGAGACCCAGTACTTC,CASSPVGGQETQYF
TRBJ2-1,TRBV20-1,-,TRBD2,TGCAGTGCTAGTTCGGGACTAGCAAACAATGAGCAGTTCTTC,CSASSGLANNEQFF
TRBJ2-7,TRBV2,once,-,TGTGCCAGCGGAGCCAACGACCCTTCCTACTACGAGCAGTACTTC,CASGANDPSYYEQYF
TRBJ1-3,TRBV12-3/TRBV12-4,-,-,TGTGCCAGCAGCCAAAACTCTGGAAACACCATATATTTT,CASSQNSGNTIYF
TRBJ2-3,TRBV7-3,-,-,TGTGCCAGCAGCTTAAATCCGAGTGATACGCAGTATTTT,CASSLNPSDTQYF
TRBJ2-1,TRBV5-4,-,TRBD2,TGTGCCAGTTCAAAGGGACTAGCGACCGAGCAGTTCTTC,CASSKGLATEQFF
TRBJ2-7,TRBV6-5,once,-,TGTGCCAGCAGTACCGGGGGTGAATCTTACGAGCAGTACTTC,CASSTGGESYEQYF
TRBJ2-4,TRBV19,-,TRBD1,TGTGCCAGTAACTCCTTACAGGGGGCGGCCAAAAACATTCAGTACTTC,CASNSLQGAAKNIQYF
TRBJ1-1,TRBV5-6,-,TRBD1,TGTGCCAGCAGCTTGGCTGGGACAGGAGTTTTGAACACTGAAGCTTTCTTT,CASSLAGTGVLNTEAFF
TRBJ1-3,TRBV4-1,few,-,TGCGCCAGCAGCGCGGGGACCCGGGACGGAATACTCTCTGGAAACACCATATATTTT,CASSAGTRDGILSGNTIYF
TRBJ2-7,TRBV10-3,-,-,TGTGCCATCAGTAGCGTGGGCTACGAGCAGTACTTC,CAISSVGYEQYF
TRBJ2-7,TRBV5-6,-,-,TGTGCCAGCAGCTTGGGGCTAGCGAGCTCCTACGAGCAGTACTTC,CASSLGLASSYEQYF
TRBJ2-7,TRBV2,-,TRBD2,TGTGCCAGCAGGCCGGGACTAGTCTACGAGCAGTACTTC,CASRPGLVYEQYF
TRBJ1-5,TRBV4-1,-,-,TGCGCCAGCAGCCAGGGAGGGTGGCCCCAGCATTTT,CASSQGGWPQHF
TRBJ1-2,TRBV11-2,-,-,TGTGCCAGCAGCTCAGCAAACTCATGGACAGCGGGGGGTGGCTACACCTTC,CASSSANSWTAGGGYTF
TRBJ2-1,TRBV7-9,-,-,TGTGCCAGCAGCGCGTACCTAGGGGGCAATGAGCAGTTCTTC,CASSAYLGGNEQFF
TRBJ2-7,TRBV5-6,-,-,TGTGCCAGCAGCTTCTACAACAGCCACTACGAGCAGTACTTC,CASSFYNSHYEQYF
TRBJ2-1,TRBV4-1,-,-,TGCGCCAGCAGCCAAGGAATAGAGATTTACAATGAGCAGTTCTTC,CASSQGIEIYNEQFF
TRBJ2-7,TRBV4-1,-,-,TGCGCCAGCAGCCAACCGGACAGAGTTTCCTACGAGCAGTACTTC,CASSQPDRVSYEQYF
TRBJ2-1,TRBV27,-,TRBD2,TGTGCCAGCAGCATCCGCCTTCGGGGTAGCGGGAGTGGGAATGAGCAGTTCTTC,CASSIRLRGSGSGNEQFF